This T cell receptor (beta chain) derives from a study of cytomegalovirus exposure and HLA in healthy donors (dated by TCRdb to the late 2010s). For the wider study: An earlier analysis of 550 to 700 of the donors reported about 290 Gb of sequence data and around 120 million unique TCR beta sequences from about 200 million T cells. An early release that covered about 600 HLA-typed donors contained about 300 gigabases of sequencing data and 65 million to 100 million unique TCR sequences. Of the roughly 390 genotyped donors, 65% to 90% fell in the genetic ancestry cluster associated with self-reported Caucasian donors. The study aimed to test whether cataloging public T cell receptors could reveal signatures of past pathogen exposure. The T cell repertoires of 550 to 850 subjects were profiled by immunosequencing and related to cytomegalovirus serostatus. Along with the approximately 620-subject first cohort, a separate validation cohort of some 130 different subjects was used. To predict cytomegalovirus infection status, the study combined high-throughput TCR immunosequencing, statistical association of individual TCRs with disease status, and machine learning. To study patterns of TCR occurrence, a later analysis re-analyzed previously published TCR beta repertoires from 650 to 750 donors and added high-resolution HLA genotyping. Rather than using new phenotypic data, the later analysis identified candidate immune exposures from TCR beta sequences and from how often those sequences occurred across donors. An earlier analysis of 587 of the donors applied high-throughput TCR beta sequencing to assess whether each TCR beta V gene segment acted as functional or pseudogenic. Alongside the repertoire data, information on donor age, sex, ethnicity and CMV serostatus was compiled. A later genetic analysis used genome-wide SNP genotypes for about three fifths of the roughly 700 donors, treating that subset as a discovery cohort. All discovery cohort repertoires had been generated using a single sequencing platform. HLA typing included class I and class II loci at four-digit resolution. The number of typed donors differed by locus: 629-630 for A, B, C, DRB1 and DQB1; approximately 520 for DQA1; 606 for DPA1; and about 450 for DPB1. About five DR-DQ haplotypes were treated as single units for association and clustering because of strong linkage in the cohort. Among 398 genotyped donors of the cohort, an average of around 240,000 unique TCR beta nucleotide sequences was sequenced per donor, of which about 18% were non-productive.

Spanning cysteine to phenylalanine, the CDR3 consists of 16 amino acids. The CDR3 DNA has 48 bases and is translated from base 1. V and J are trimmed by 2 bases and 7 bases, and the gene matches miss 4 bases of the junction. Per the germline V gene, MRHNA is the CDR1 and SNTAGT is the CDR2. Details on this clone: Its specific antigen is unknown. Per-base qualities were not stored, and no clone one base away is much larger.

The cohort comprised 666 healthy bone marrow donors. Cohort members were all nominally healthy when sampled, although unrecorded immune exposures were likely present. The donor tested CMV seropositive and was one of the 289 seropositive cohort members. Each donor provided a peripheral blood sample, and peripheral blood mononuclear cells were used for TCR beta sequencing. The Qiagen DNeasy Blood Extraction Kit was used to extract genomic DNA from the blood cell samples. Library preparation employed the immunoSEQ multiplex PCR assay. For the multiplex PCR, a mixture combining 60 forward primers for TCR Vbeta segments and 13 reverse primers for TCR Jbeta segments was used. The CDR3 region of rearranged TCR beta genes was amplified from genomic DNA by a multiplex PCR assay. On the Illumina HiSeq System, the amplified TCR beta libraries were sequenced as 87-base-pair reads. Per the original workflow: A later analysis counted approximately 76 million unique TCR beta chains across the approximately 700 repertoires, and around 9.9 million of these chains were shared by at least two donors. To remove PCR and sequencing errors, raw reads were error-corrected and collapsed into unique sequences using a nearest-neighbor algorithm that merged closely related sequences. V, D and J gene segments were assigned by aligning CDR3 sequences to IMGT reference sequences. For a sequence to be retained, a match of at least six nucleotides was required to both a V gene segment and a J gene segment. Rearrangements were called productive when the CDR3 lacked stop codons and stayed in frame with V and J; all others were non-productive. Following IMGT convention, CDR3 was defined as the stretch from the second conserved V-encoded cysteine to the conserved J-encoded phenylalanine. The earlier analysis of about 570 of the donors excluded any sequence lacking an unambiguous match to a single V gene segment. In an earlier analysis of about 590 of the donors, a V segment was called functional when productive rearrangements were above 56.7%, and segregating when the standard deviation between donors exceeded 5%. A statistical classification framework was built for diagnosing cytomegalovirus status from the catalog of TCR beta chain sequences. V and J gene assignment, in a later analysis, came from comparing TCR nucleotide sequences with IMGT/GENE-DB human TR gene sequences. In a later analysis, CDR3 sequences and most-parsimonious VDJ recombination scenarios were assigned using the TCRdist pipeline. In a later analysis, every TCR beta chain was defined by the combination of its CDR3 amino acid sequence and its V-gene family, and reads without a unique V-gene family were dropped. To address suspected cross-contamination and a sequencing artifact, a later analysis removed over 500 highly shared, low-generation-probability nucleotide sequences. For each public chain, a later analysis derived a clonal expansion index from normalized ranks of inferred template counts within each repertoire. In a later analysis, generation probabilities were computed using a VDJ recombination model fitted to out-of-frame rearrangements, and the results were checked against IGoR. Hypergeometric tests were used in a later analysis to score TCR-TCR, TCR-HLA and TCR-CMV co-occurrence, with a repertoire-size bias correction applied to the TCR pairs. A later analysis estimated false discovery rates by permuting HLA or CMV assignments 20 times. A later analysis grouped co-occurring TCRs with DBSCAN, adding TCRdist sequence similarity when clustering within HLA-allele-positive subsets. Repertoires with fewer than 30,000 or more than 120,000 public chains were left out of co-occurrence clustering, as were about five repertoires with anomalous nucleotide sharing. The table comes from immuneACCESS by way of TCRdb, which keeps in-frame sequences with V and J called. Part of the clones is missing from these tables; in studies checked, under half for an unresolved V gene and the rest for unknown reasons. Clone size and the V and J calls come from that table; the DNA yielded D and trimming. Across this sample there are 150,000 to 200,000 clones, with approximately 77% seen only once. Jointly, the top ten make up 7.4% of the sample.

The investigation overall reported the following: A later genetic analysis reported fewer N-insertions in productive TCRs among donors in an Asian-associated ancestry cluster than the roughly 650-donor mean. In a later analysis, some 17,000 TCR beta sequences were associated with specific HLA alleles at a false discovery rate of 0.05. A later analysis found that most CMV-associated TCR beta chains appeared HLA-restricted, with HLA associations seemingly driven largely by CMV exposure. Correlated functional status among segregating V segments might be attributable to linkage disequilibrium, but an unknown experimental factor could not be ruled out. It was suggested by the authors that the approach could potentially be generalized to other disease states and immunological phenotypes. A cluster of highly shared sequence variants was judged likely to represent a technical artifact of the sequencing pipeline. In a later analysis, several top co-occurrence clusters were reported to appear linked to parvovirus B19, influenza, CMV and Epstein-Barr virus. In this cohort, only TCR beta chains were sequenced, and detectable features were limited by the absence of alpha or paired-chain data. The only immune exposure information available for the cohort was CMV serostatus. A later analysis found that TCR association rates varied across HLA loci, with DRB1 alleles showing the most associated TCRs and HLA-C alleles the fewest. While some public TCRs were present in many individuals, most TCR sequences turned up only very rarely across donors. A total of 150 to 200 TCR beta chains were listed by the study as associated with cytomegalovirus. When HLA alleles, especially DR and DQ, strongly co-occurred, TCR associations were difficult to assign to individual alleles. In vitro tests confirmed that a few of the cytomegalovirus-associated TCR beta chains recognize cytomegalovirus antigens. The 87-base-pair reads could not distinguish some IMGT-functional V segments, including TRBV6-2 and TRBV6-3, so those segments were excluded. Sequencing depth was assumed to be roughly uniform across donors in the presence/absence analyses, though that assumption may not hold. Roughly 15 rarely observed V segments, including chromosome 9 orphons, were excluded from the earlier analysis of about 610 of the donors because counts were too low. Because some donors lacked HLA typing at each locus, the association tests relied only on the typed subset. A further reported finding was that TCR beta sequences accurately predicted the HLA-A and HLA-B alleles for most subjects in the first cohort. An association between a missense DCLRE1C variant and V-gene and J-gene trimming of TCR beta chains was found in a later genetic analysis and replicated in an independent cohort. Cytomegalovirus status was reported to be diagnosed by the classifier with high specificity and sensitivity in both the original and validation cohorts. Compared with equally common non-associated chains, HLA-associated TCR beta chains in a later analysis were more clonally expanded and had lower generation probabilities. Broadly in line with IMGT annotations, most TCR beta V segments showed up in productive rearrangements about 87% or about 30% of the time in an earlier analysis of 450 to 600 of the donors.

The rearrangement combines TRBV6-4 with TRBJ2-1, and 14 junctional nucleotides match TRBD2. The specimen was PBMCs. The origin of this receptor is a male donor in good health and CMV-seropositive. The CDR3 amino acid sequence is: CASSDPGLAGVNEQFF. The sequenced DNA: TGTGCCAGCAGTGACCCGGGACTAGCGGGGGTTAATGAGCAGTTCTTC.